A few counts support the clone carrying this TCR beta chain. Its antigen is unidentified. Trimming removed 2 bases at V and 2 bases at J, with 7 bases between. CDR3 size: 14 residues. From germline, CDR1 is SGHTA and CDR2 FQGNSA. The sample comes from a study of response to subunit inactivated influenza vaccine. TCRdb reanalysed the RT-PCR reads using MiXCR and keeps one entry per CDR3 protein. The sample carries 450,000 to 550,000 distinct CDR3 sequences, roughly 25% recorded once. Study-level points and caveats: Each seasonal flu vaccination may recruit only limited new T cells, authors suggested.

The V and J genes are TRBV7-2 and TRBJ2-1; a weak D match, TRBD2 (5 bases). This sequence was found in a man over 45 who received an inactivated influenza vaccine. The input for sequencing was CD4+ T cells sorted from PBMCs, taken around 5 days after vaccination. CDR3: CASSLTGTYNEQFF. The CDR3 DNA reads TGTGCCAGCAGCTTAACCGGGACCTACAATGAGCAGTTCTTC.